This TCR beta chain was captured in a study of graft-versus-host responses after intestinal transplantation. Some clones are missing from TCRdb's copy, which holds only in-frame ones; the method was immunoSEQ multiplex PCR. The sample carries about 99,000 clones, approximately 94% recorded once. This clone appeared a few times. Its cognate antigen is unknown. Whole-study findings and limits: Recipient-marrow GvH clones were detected, some having first appeared in ileum or blood.

Germline CDR1 reads LNHDA; CDR2 reads SQIVND (reference sequence). V was trimmed by 7 bases and J by 3 bases, leaving 6 bases between them. The CDR3 loop spans 11 amino acids. This clonotype was obtained from a human donor who received an intestinal transplant. The sample here was unstimulated CD8+ T cells sorted from spleen or lymph node cells, taken before intestinal transplant. The chain has TRBV19 and TRBJ1-2; D remains unclear. DNA of the CDR3: TGTGCCAGTAAAGACTACTATGGCTACACCTTC. It yields the protein CASKDYYGYTF.